These T cell receptor beta chains were read from a single sample in a study of T cell responses to AZD1222 COVID-19 vaccine. Sequencing used immunoSEQ multiplex PCR; TCRdb keeps in-frame clones, though not all of them. The sample lists roughly 130,000 clones, roughly 93% occurring once. Source: peripheral blood, taken on day 0 of AZD1222 vaccination. The receptors derive from an adult in good health. Both conserved end residues are part of each CDR3.

CDR3 protein,V gene,J gene,CDR3 length
CASSVKKGTDTQYF,TRBV9,TRBJ2-3,14
CATSIGTSLNEQFF,TRBV15,TRBJ2-1,14
CASSVGLADGYEQYF,TRBV9,TRBJ2-7,15
CSVDGGRDFYEQYF,TRBV29-1,TRBJ2-7,14
CASSSRQGGTQYF,TRBV7-2,TRBJ2-5,13
CASSPRGREGRSSYNEQFF,TRBV18,TRBJ2-1,19
CSVVLDGSSHEQYF,TRBV29-1,TRBJ2-7,14
CASSLVPSPSTDTQYF,TRBV7-9,TRBJ2-3,16
CASSLLSSGGYNEQFF,TRBV27,TRBJ2-1,16
CASSLGRASGELFF,TRBV11-2,TRBJ2-2,14
CAWDQAVGDEKLFF,TRBV30,TRBJ1-4,14
CASSLTRYWGGLKDTEAFF,TRBV28,TRBJ1-1,19
CASSPQSLDEQYF,TRBV14,TRBJ2-7,13
CASRQGYTEAFF,TRBV12-3/TRBV12-4,TRBJ1-1,12
CASSLEWDSYNEQFF,TRBV4-2,TRBJ2-1,15
CASTMTGTGGTGLYEQYF,TRBV27,TRBJ2-7,18
CASSHAGLAGVLDTQYF,TRBV7-9,TRBJ2-3,17
CASSLVPGTTEAFF,TRBV7-2,TRBJ1-1,14
CASSRGSSSYNEQFF,TRBV2,TRBJ2-1,15
CASSQLSGRSDTQYF,TRBV5-1,TRBJ2-3,15
CASSMVEGMNTEAFF,TRBV7-8,TRBJ1-1,15
CASSAGNTIYF,TRBV2,TRBJ1-3,11
CASTLFGGIDTEAFF,TRBV7-8,TRBJ1-1,15
CASSNRDRNNSPLHF,TRBV5-4,TRBJ1-6,15
CASSFGSGIYNEQFF,TRBV6-5,TRBJ2-1,15
CASSLAEFEQFF,TRBV7-9,TRBJ2-1,12
CAWSRRVNTEAFF,TRBV30,TRBJ1-1,13
CAWSVLGGNQPQHF,TRBV30,TRBJ1-5,14
CSASGYSTYEQYF,TRBV20-1,TRBJ2-7,13
CAWSVRAGGDQPQHF,TRBV30,TRBJ1-5,15
CASSASSYNEQFF,TRBV25-1,TRBJ2-1,13
CAISESIQAVPLHF,TRBV10-3,TRBJ1-6,14
CASSVGGQAYEQYF,TRBV9,TRBJ2-7,14
CASSLIIPGPRPEQYF,TRBV11-2,TRBJ2-7,16
CASSLLGSSYNEQFF,TRBV28,TRBJ2-1,15
CASSQDRPGTLRTTGELFF,TRBV4-3,TRBJ2-2,19
CASSPTSGSTYEQYF,TRBV27,TRBJ2-7,15
CASSLVWGDEKLFF,TRBV7-2,TRBJ1-4,14
CASIQGAGNYGYTF,TRBV2,TRBJ1-2,14
CATSSGLAAWSYNEQFF,TRBV24-1,TRBJ2-1,17
CASSLFGSNTQYF,TRBV12-3/TRBV12-4,TRBJ2-3,13
CASNGAVLTGGYTF,TRBV6-5,TRBJ1-2,14
CASSPRTGGHEQFF,TRBV18,TRBJ2-1,14